This is a list of T cell receptor beta chains from one sample in a study of blood T cell repertoires in COVID-19. Only in-frame clones appear in the TCRdb table, and some are missing; sequencing was by immunoSEQ multiplex PCR. The sample carries 70,000 to 85,000 clones, nearly 90% recorded once. Sequences were obtained from peripheral blood. Source of these receptors: a man between 65 and 79 years old with active or convalescent COVID-19. Both conserved end residues are part of each CDR3. D genes are given only for firm matches. Clone size is not always given. Where it is, it says once, few, many or a class for expanded clones.

abundance	v_gene	d_gene	j_gene	CDR3aa	CDR3nt
NA	TRBV4-1	NA	TRBJ1-4	CASSQEPRDEKLFF	TGCGCCAGCAGCCAAGAACCGAGAGATGAAAAACTGTTTTTT
once	TRBV20-1	NA	TRBJ2-3	CSASKRGTDTQYF	TGCAGTGCTAGTAAGAGGGGCACAGATACGCAGTATTTT
once	TRBV19	NA	TRBJ1-4	CASTPRSQGEKLFF	TGTGCCAGTACCCCCCGGTCCCAGGGTGAAAAACTGTTTTTT
NA	TRBV10-3	TRBD2	TRBJ2-7	CAISGTSGAYEQYF	TGTGCCATCAGTGGGACTAGCGGCGCCTACGAGCAGTACTTC
NA	TRBV2	NA	TRBJ2-2	CASRKEGVPGELFF	TGTGCCAGCAGAAAAGAGGGGGTCCCCGGGGAGCTGTTTTTT
NA	TRBV9	TRBD1	TRBJ1-4	CASSETGGVSEKLFF	TGTGCCAGCAGCGAGACAGGGGGCGTATCTGAAAAACTGTTTTTT
NA	TRBV19	NA	TRBJ1-3	CASSTILGSGGNTIYF	TGTGCCAGTAGTACCATCCTGGGCTCGGGAGGAAACACCATATATTTT
NA	TRBV5-5	NA	TRBJ1-3	CASSTGGNTIYF	TGTGCCAGCAGCACGGGTGGAAACACCATATATTTT
few	TRBV12-2	NA	TRBJ1-2	CASRLPVLERTGGGVGYTF	TGTGCAAGTCGCTTACCGGTCCTTGAGCGAACAGGGGGCGGGGTTGGCTACACCTTC
NA	TRBV18	TRBD1	TRBJ1-1	CASSKGDRMNTEAFF	TGTGCCAGCTCCAAAGGGGACAGGATGAACACTGAAGCTTTCTTT
NA	TRBV12-3/TRBV12-4	NA	TRBJ1-2	CASSFGRDGYTF	TGTGCCAGCAGTTTCGGGAGGGATGGCTACACCTTC
NA	TRBV3-1/TRBV3-2	TRBD2	TRBJ2-5	CASSQSTSGVGETQYF	TGTGCCAGCAGCCAATCCACCAGCGGGGTGGGAGAGACCCAGTACTTC
NA	TRBV7-7	TRBD2	TRBJ2-7	CASSLTDGGGDEQYF	TGTGCCAGCAGCTTAACCGATGGGGGGGGAGACGAGCAGTACTTC
NA	TRBV7-8	TRBD2	TRBJ2-1	CASSFLTGLAGQGEQFF	TGTGCCAGCAGCTTTCTAACGGGACTAGCGGGACAAGGTGAGCAGTTCTTC
NA	TRBV2	NA	TRBJ2-5	CASTVKETQYF	TGTGCCTCCACGGTTAAGGAGACCCAGTACTTC
NA	TRBV10-3	TRBD1	TRBJ2-7	CAISESGTGIHEQYF	TGTGCCATCAGTGAGTCTGGGACAGGGATACACGAGCAGTACTTC
NA	TRBV10-2	NA	TRBJ1-6	CASSGGGPSAPLHF	TGCGCCAGCAGTGGAGGAGGGCCTTCGGCACCCCTCCACTTT
NA	TRBV4-1	NA	TRBJ1-3	CASSQDSSRNINTIYF	TGCGCCAGCAGCCAAGATTCGAGCAGGAATATAAACACCATATATTTT
NA	TRBV3-1/TRBV3-2	TRBD1	TRBJ2-7	CASSQNAQGWLEQYF	TGTGCCAGCAGCCAAAACGCACAGGGGTGGCTCGAGCAGTACTTC
NA	TRBV9	NA	TRBJ2-7	CASSATPTGRYEQYF	TGTGCCAGCAGCGCTACCCCGACAGGCCGATACGAGCAGTACTTC
NA	TRBV6-1	NA	TRBJ2-7	CASSEAGLRYEQYF	TGTGCCAGCAGTGAAGCGGGACTCCGATACGAGCAGTACTTC
few	TRBV7-8	NA	TRBJ1-3	CASSSGLSRDAVSGNTIYF	TGTGCCAGCAGTTCAGGATTGTCCAGGGATGCAGTATCCGGAAACACCATATATTTT
NA	TRBV5-5	TRBD1	TRBJ1-1	CASSLAGQVTMNTEAFF	TGTGCCAGCAGCTTGGCAGGACAGGTAACCATGAACACTGAAGCTTTCTTT
NA	TRBV4-1	TRBD2	TRBJ2-1	CASSQGGLAKEQFF	TGCGCCAGCAGCCAAGGGGGACTAGCTAAAGAGCAGTTCTTC
NA	TRBV15	TRBD1	TRBJ1-2	CATSRDRTGAVYGYTF	TGTGCCACCAGCAGAGATCGAACAGGGGCTGTCTATGGCTACACCTTC
NA	TRBV2	NA	TRBJ2-7	CASTAGYEQYF	TGTGCCAGCACCGCGGGCTACGAGCAGTACTTC
few	TRBV4-1	TRBD2	TRBJ2-5	CASSQGLAGGTGETQYF	TGCGCCAGCAGCCAAGGGCTAGCGGGGGGGACAGGGGAGACCCAGTACTTC
once	TRBV21-1	NA	TRBJ1-2	CASSKEYYGYTF	TGTGCCAGCAGCAAGGAGTACTATGGCTACACCTTC
NA	TRBV5-1	TRBD2	TRBJ2-2	CASSLVSRGGPGELFF	TGCGCCAGCAGCTTGGTCTCGCGGGGGGGCCCCGGGGAGCTGTTTTTT
NA	TRBV9	TRBD1	TRBJ1-4	CASSPRTGENEKLFF	TGTGCCAGCAGCCCCCGGACAGGGGAGAATGAAAAACTGTTTTTT
once	TRBV12-3/TRBV12-4	NA	TRBJ1-1	CASSWNGVEAFF	TGTGCCAGCAGTTGGAACGGAGTTGAAGCTTTCTTT
once	TRBV27	TRBD2	TRBJ2-1	CASSFLGLGGGEQFF	TGTGCCAGCAGTTTCTTAGGACTAGGCGGCGGTGAGCAGTTCTTC
NA	TRBV6-5	NA	TRBJ1-5	CASRPLHGLEQPQHF	TGTGCCAGCAGGCCTTTGCATGGACTCGAACAGCCCCAGCATTTT
NA	TRBV10-2	NA	TRBJ2-3	CASTWVPIASSTDTQYF	TGCGCCAGCACCTGGGTTCCCATAGCGTCTAGCACAGATACGCAGTATTTT
few	TRBV7-2	TRBD1	TRBJ2-5	CASSTQQGPLETQYF	TGTGCCAGCAGCACCCAACAGGGGCCCCTGGAGACCCAGTACTTC
NA	TRBV7-9	NA	TRBJ1-4	CASSLALWGVDEKLFF	TGTGCCAGCAGCTTAGCGCTATGGGGGGTCGATGAAAAACTGTTTTTT
once	TRBV30	TRBD2	TRBJ2-5	CAWNSAGGVGETQYF	TGTGCCTGGAACTCGGCGGGAGGGGTAGGAGAGACCCAGTACTTC
NA	TRBV7-3	TRBD2	TRBJ2-1	CASSRSGGSSEQFF	TGTGCCAGCAGCCGTAGCGGGGGGTCAAGTGAGCAGTTCTTC
few	TRBV5-1	TRBD2	TRBJ2-2	CASSFTPLAGGANTGELFF	TGCGCCAGCAGCTTTACCCCACTAGCGGGGGGTGCGAACACCGGGGAGCTGTTTTTT
once	TRBV28	NA	TRBJ2-5	CASSNHETGRETQYF	TGTGCCAGCAGTAACCACGAAACAGGGAGAGAGACCCAGTACTTC
once	TRBV5-4	NA	TRBJ1-1	CASSFGGQRYTEAFF	TGTGCCAGCAGCTTCGGGGGGCAACGGTACACTGAAGCTTTCTTT
NA	TRBV4-1	NA	TRBJ2-7	CASSLDFYSYEQYF	TGCGCCAGCAGCCTTGACTTTTACTCCTACGAGCAGTACTTC
NA	TRBV5-1	TRBD2	TRBJ2-7	CASSLISGRAGEQYF	TGCGCCAGCAGCTTGATTAGCGGGAGGGCCGGCGAGCAGTACTTC
NA	TRBV19	NA	TRBJ1-3	CASSPVGDIEGNTIYF	TGTGCCAGTAGTCCTGTCGGGGACATAGAAGGAAACACCATATATTTT
NA	TRBV5-4	TRBD2	TRBJ2-3	CASSPRLAKSTDTQYF	TGTGCCAGCAGCCCACGACTAGCCAAGAGCACAGATACGCAGTATTTT
NA	TRBV21-1	NA	TRBJ2-7	CASSAGQCYEQYF	TGTGCCAGCAGCGCGGGACAGTGCTACGAGCAGTACTTC
NA	TRBV28	TRBD1	TRBJ1-2	CASSLSGTGLYGYTF	TGTGCCAGCAGTTTAAGCGGGACAGGACTCTATGGCTACACCTTC
NA	TRBV5-1	NA	TRBJ1-1	CASTGGAGISNTEAFF	TGCGCCAGCACCGGGGGTGCAGGGATCTCTAACACTGAAGCTTTCTTT
NA	TRBV30	TRBD2	TRBJ2-1	CAWTRGRAGGSYNEQFF	TGTGCCTGGACCCGGGGGCGCGCGGGGGGTTCCTACAATGAGCAGTTCTTC
NA	TRBV3-1/TRBV3-2	NA	TRBJ2-7	CASSHDSTREQYF	TGTGCCAGCAGCCACGATAGCACTCGGGAGCAGTACTTC
NA	TRBV18	NA	TRBJ2-2	CASSQQPGKNTGELFF	TGTGCCAGCTCACAGCAGCCCGGGAAGAACACCGGGGAGCTGTTTTTT